These 5 T cell receptor beta chains were sequenced from one sample in a study of control samples from healthy donors and cancer patients. Profiled with immunoSEQ multiplex PCR; TCRdb holds only in-frame clones, not every one. The sample has about 96,000 clones, more than 80% seen once; the top ten hold less than 10%. The sequenced sample was blood. The receptors were sampled from a young man in good health.

This clone appeared once. The chain couples TRBV30 to TRBJ1-1; tentatively, D is TRBD1 (5 bases). Per the germline V gene, CDR1 is GTSNPN and CDR2 is SVGIG (reference sequence). The V and J ends lost 1 base and 5 bases respectively, with 11 bases between them. The length of the CDR3 is 13 residues. CDR3 amino acids: CAWSAQGGTEAFF. CDR3 bases: TGTGCCTGGAGTGCCCAGGGAGGGACTGAAGCTTTCTTT.

The genes are TRBV7-6 and TRBJ1-5; no reliable D call. V gave up 1 base and J gave up 0 bases, with 10 bases separating them. Germline CDR1 reads SGHVS; CDR2 reads FNYEAQ. CDR3 size: 16 residues. CDR3 in amino acids: CASSLGGWGSNQPQHF. Here the CDR3 DNA reads TGTGCCAGCAGCTTAGGGGGTTGGGGTAGCAATCAGCCCCAGCATTTT.

The J gene is TRBJ1-1, the V gene TRBV7-3; tentatively, D is TRBD1 (6 bases). This CDR3 has 16 amino acids. The V end lost 5 bases, the J end lost 5 bases, and 21 bases lay between the germline ends. The germline CDR1 and CDR2 sequences are SGHTA and FQGTGA. In DNA, the CDR3 is TGTGCCAGCAGCCCCGGTGGCAGGGGAGGAGGAACTGAAGCTTTCTTT. It codes for CASSPGGRGGGTEAFF.

The CDR3, as DNA: TGTGCCAGCAGCGGGTTGATCTCATATGGCTACACCTTC. It codes for CASSGLISYGYTF. The chain links TRBV7-9 to TRBJ1-2; D gene unclear. The CDR3 sequence is 13 residues long. Germline V CDR1 and CDR2: SEHNR, FQNEAQ (reference sequence). V was shortened by 5 bases and J by 5 bases, with 12 bases between the two germline ends.

The J gene is TRBJ1-1, the V gene TRBV6-5, with unresolved D. The CDR3 is made up of 13 amino acids. With 4 bases removed from V and 0 bases from J, the gap between germline ends came to 6 bases. Germline CDR1 reads MNHEY; CDR2 reads SVGAGI. CDR3 sequence reads: CASSLQVNTEAFF. CDR3 DNA sequence: TGTGCCAGCAGTTTACAAGTGAACACTGAAGCTTTCTTT.